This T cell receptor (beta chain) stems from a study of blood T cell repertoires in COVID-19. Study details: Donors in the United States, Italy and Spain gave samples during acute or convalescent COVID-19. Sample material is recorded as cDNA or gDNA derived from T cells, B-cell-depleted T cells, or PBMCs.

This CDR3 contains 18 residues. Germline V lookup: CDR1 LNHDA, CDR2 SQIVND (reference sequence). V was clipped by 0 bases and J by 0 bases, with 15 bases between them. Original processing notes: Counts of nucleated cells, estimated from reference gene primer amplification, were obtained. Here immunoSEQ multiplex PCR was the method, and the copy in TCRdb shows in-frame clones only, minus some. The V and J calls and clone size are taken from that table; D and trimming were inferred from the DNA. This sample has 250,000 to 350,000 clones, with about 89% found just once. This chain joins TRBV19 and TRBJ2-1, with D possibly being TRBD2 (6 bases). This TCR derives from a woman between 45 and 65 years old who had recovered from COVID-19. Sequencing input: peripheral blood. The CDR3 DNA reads TGTGCCAGTAGTATAGATTCGGGGGTCCCGGGCTCCTACAATGAGCAGTTCTTC. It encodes CASSIDSGVPGSYNEQFF.